Listed below are T cell receptor beta chains from one sample, sequenced in a study of blood T cell repertoires in COVID-19. Clones were read by immunoSEQ multiplex PCR, and TCRdb kept only the in-frame ones, dropping some. Here the sample spans 350,000 or so clones, approximately 89% being singletons. The specimen was peripheral blood. The source of these receptors is a woman in her 30s with COVID-19, enrolled during active disease. Both conserved end residues are part of each CDR3. The D gene is left open where the match is weak. Clone sizes are given selectively: once, few, many, or a class where the clone is expanded.

clone size	V gene	J gene	D gene	CDR3 protein	CDR3 DNA
-	TRBV5-1	TRBJ2-5	-	CASRRGSETQYF	TGCGCCAGCAGACGAGGGTCGGAGACCCAGTACTTC
-	TRBV7-8	TRBJ1-2	-	CASSLAQSNYGYTF	TGTGCCAGCAGCTTAGCACAGTCTAACTATGGCTACACCTTC
-	TRBV4-1	TRBJ2-2	TRBD2	CASNIGGANTGELFF	TGCGCCAGCAATATCGGGGGGGCCAACACCGGGGAGCTGTTTTTT
-	TRBV11-3	TRBJ1-2	TRBD1	CASSPGTVIGYTF	TGTGCCAGCAGCCCAGGGACAGTGATTGGCTACACCTTC
-	TRBV29-1	TRBJ2-7	TRBD1	CSVRRQGQQYF	TGCAGCGTTCGGCGACAGGGGCAGCAGTACTTC
-	TRBV7-9	TRBJ1-1	TRBD1	CASSPRGQAYTEAFF	TGTGCCAGCAGCCCTCGGGGACAGGCTTACACTGAAGCTTTCTTT
-	TRBV28	TRBJ1-5	TRBD1	CASRQGKFRDRHQPQHF	TGTGCCAGCAGACAGGGGAAGTTTAGGGACCGCCATCAGCCCCAGCATTTT
-	TRBV4-1	TRBJ1-5	TRBD1	CASSLGQGEEGNQPQHF	TGCGCCAGCAGCCTGGGACAGGGCGAGGAAGGGAATCAGCCCCAGCATTTT
-	TRBV27	TRBJ2-3	TRBD1	CASSSLRDRVSTDTQYF	TGTGCCAGCAGTTCCCTCCGGGACAGGGTTAGCACAGATACGCAGTATTTT
-	TRBV7-9	TRBJ2-6	-	CASSPMVGGIDSGANVLTF	TGTGCCAGCAGCCCAATGGTCGGGGGAATCGACTCTGGGGCCAACGTCCTGACTTTC
-	TRBV7-8	TRBJ1-1	TRBD1	CASSNDPNRGTEAFF	TGTGCCAGCAGCAACGATCCTAACAGGGGTACTGAAGCTTTCTTT
-	TRBV5-1	TRBJ1-3	-	CASSSGQGNTIYF	TGCGCCAGCAGTTCCGGACAGGGAAACACCATATATTTT
-	TRBV5-4	TRBJ2-5	-	CASSFGGQETQYF	TGTGCCAGCAGCTTCGGCGGGCAAGAGACCCAGTACTTC
-	TRBV7-8	TRBJ1-3	-	CASSFNRVNTIYF	TGTGCCAGCAGCTTTAACAGGGTCAACACCATATATTTT
-	TRBV7-9	TRBJ1-1	TRBD1	CASSVQGGFTEAFF	TGTGCCAGCAGCGTACAGGGGGGGTTTACTGAAGCTTTCTTT
once	TRBV7-2	TRBJ1-5	-	CASSLRAGYGQPQHF	TGTGCCAGCAGCTTAAGAGCAGGGTACGGTCAGCCCCAGCATTTT
-	TRBV4-2	TRBJ2-1	TRBD2	CASSQQRGGTYNEQFF	TGTGCCAGCAGCCAACAGCGGGGGGGGACTTACAATGAGCAGTTCTTC
-	TRBV7-2	TRBJ2-3	-	CASSYRVQITDTQYF	TGTGCCAGCAGCTACAGGGTACAAATCACAGATACGCAGTATTTT
-	TRBV5-4	TRBJ2-3	TRBD2	CASSTGLAAGADTQYF	TGTGCCAGCAGCACGGGACTAGCGGCAGGGGCAGATACGCAGTATTTT
-	TRBV29-1	TRBJ2-1	-	CSVQQGSFSYNEQFF	TGCAGCGTTCAGCAGGGGTCCTTCTCCTACAATGAGCAGTTCTTC
few	TRBV5-6	TRBJ1-3	-	CASSLDGYSGNTIYF	TGTGCCAGCAGCTTGGACGGTTACTCTGGAAACACCATATATTTT
-	TRBV9	TRBJ2-2	TRBD2	CASSAGLAGGTGELFF	TGTGCCAGCAGCGCGGGACTAGCGGGGGGTACCGGGGAGCTGTTTTTT
-	TRBV9	TRBJ2-1	-	CASSLRQASYNEQFF	TGTGCCAGCAGCTTAAGACAGGCGTCCTACAATGAGCAGTTCTTC
-	TRBV15	TRBJ1-4	TRBD1	CATSSPGPLTGERNEKLFF	TGTGCCACCAGCAGTCCCGGGCCCTTAACAGGGGAACGAAATGAAAAACTGTTTTTT
-	TRBV18	TRBJ2-3	-	CASSPTGEPRDF	TGTGCCAGCTCACCAACGGGGGAGCCCAGGGATTTT
once	TRBV7-2	TRBJ2-5	TRBD2	CASSPKYGAGGPQATQYF	TGTGCCAGCAGCCCTAAGTACGGGGCGGGGGGGCCACAGGCGACCCAGTACTTC
-	TRBV7-9	TRBJ2-1	-	CASSSTGVSSYNEQFF	TGTGCCAGCAGCTCAACAGGCGTTAGCTCCTACAATGAGCAGTTCTTC
-	TRBV7-8	TRBJ1-6	-	CASSYRGGSYNSPLHF	TGTGCCAGCAGCTATCGGGGGGGCTCCTATAATTCACCCCTCCACTTT
-	TRBV10-2	TRBJ2-3	-	CASSEPRGAGDTQYF	TGCGCCAGCAGTGAGCCCCGGGGGGCGGGGGATACGCAGTATTTT
-	TRBV10-3	TRBJ2-3	-	CAIRAIEVGDTQYF	TGTGCCATCAGGGCTATAGAGGTGGGAGATACGCAGTATTTT
-	TRBV7-9	TRBJ2-3	TRBD2	CASSLGGGGIDTQYF	TGTGCCAGCAGCTTAGGTGGCGGGGGGATAGATACGCAGTATTTT
-	TRBV7-8	TRBJ2-5	TRBD1	CASSSSGGRVETQYF	TGTGCCAGCAGCTCCTCAGGGGGCAGGGTGGAGACCCAGTACTTC
-	TRBV2	TRBJ1-2	TRBD1	CASLKTGDINYGYTF	TGTGCCAGCCTAAAGACAGGGGATATTAACTATGGCTACACCTTC
-	TRBV3-1/TRBV3-2	TRBJ2-3	-	CASSQDLGGSFTDTQYF	TGTGCCAGCAGCCAAGATCTAGGAGGGTCATTCACAGATACGCAGTATTTT
few	TRBV7-9	TRBJ1-4	TRBD1	CASSGGQVTNEKLFF	TGTGCCAGCAGCGGGGGACAGGTTACTAATGAAAAACTGTTTTTT
-	TRBV27	TRBJ2-7	TRBD1	CASSGTATRYEQYF	TGTGCCAGCAGCGGGACAGCAACGCGCTACGAGCAGTACTTC
-	TRBV7-9	TRBJ1-1	-	CASSLGGGNTEAFF	TGTGCCAGCAGCTTAGGAGGGGGGAACACTGAAGCTTTCTTT
-	TRBV4-3	TRBJ2-3	TRBD1	CASSQDYHVGGEEYF	TGCGCCAGCAGCCAAGATTATCACGTAGGGGGCGAGGAGTATTTT
-	TRBV5-1	TRBJ2-5	TRBD1	CASSFSGTGQETQYF	TGCGCCAGCAGCTTCTCCGGGACAGGACAAGAGACCCAGTACTTC
once	TRBV6-6	TRBJ2-1	TRBD1	CASSYTSGQNNEQFF	TGTGCCAGCAGTTACACATCGGGACAGAACAATGAGCAGTTCTTC
-	TRBV2	TRBJ1-2	TRBD1	CASSERWDSLNYGYTF	TGTGCCAGCAGTGAACGGTGGGACAGCCTAAACTATGGCTACACCTTC
many	TRBV6-4	TRBJ2-1	TRBD2	CASSDGLAGDEQFF	TGTGCCAGCAGTGACGGACTAGCGGGGGATGAGCAGTTCTTC
-	TRBV5-1	TRBJ2-5	TRBD2	CASSIGGGQETQYF	TGCGCCAGCAGCATTGGGGGGGGCCAAGAGACCCAGTACTTC
-	TRBV12-3/TRBV12-4	TRBJ1-1	-	CASSPEREAFF	TGTGCCAGCAGCCCTGAGCGGGAAGCTTTCTTT
-	TRBV19	TRBJ2-5	TRBD1	CASHGRGRSETQYF	TGTGCCAGTCACGGTAGGGGGCGATCCGAGACCCAGTACTTC
once	TRBV19	TRBJ2-3	-	CASSSSQQGPDTQYF	TGTGCCAGTAGTAGCTCACAACAGGGACCAGATACGCAGTATTTT
-	TRBV5-8	TRBJ1-1	-	CASSLRIGYTEAFF	TGTGCCAGCAGCTTGAGGATCGGGTACACTGAAGCTTTCTTT
-	TRBV9	TRBJ1-1	-	CASSVTGNTEAFF	TGTGCCAGCAGCGTAACCGGGAACACTGAAGCTTTCTTT
-	TRBV9	TRBJ1-2	TRBD1	CASSAGTVYGYTF	TGTGCCAGCAGCGCGGGGACAGTTTATGGCTACACCTTC
-	TRBV28	TRBJ1-5	TRBD1	CASSILQGAPGQPQHF	TGTGCCAGCAGTATCCTACAGGGGGCGCCGGGTCAGCCCCAGCATTTT
-	TRBV7-9	TRBJ2-2	-	CASRRTATGELFF	TGTGCCAGCAGACGGACAGCAACCGGGGAGCTGTTTTTT
-	TRBV7-2	TRBJ2-1	TRBD1	CASSTRQGQFF	TGTGCCAGCAGCACACGACAGGGGCAGTTCTTC
-	TRBV5-1	TRBJ2-1	-	CATSSGRSYNEQFF	TGCGCCACTAGCTCAGGGAGGTCCTACAATGAGCAGTTCTTC
-	TRBV5-5	TRBJ1-2	TRBD1	CASSLFQGAGYTF	TGTGCCAGCAGCTTGTTTCAGGGGGCGGGCTACACCTTC
few	TRBV9	TRBJ2-2	TRBD2	CASSPPSGGPHGELFF	TGTGCCAGCAGCCCCCCTTCGGGGGGACCACACGGGGAGCTGTTTTTT
-	TRBV7-3	TRBJ1-1	TRBD1	CASSPTGGALTEAFF	TGTGCCAGCAGCCCAACAGGGGGCGCGTTAACTGAAGCTTTCTTT
-	TRBV27	TRBJ2-3	-	CASSWAPTDTQYF	TGTGCCAGCAGTTGGGCTCCCACAGATACGCAGTATTTT
once	TRBV4-2	TRBJ1-3	-	CASSQDPAGTGNTIYF	TGTGCCAGCAGCCAAGATCCGGCAGGGACTGGAAACACCATATATTTT
-	TRBV7-8	TRBJ2-7	-	CASSPDDISHEQYF	TGTGCCAGCAGCCCTGACGACATTTCCCACGAGCAGTACTTC
-	TRBV19	TRBJ2-5	-	CASSGELTQETQYF	TGTGCCAGTAGTGGGGAGCTAACTCAAGAGACCCAGTACTTC